These 19 T cell receptor beta chains were sequenced from one sample in a study of beta chain features in type 1 diabetes. Of the isolated RNA, all was reverse transcribed, and so the sequenced material was expressed TCRB transcripts. Profiling relied on immunoSEQ multiplex PCR, and the TCRdb table lists in-frame clones only, not all of them. The data show 330,000 or so clones, 12% to 15% seen once. Input material: central memory CD4+ T cells from blood. The receptor set was obtained from a man aged 25 to 40 in good health.

This chain links TRBV2 with TRBJ1-2; 12 bases are shared with TRBD1. CDR3 size: 17 residues. V shed 7 bases and J 4 bases; nucleotides not matched to a gene: 13. Germline lookup yields CDR1 SNHLY and CDR2 FYNNEI. CDR3 protein: CASTSLGQGAAGYGYTF. The CDR3 nucleotides read TGTGCCAGCACCTCGTTGGGACAGGGGGCGGCCGGCTATGGCTACACCTTC.

This clone was recorded a few times. For the CDR3, the DNA is TGTGCCAGCAGTCTTGGACAGGGGAACTATGGCTACACCTTC. It is translated as CASSLGQGNYGYTF. V usage is TRBV6-5 and J usage is TRBJ1-2; 9 bases line up with TRBD1. V lost 5 bases, J lost 2 bases, and 3 bases stayed unmatched. Germline assignment: CDR1 MNHEY and CDR2 SVGAGI. The CDR3 extends over 14 amino acids.

A few counts support this clone. The J gene is TRBJ1-5, the V gene TRBV7-2, with 7 nucleotides matching TRBD1. CDR3 length: 15 residues. J gave up 9 bases and V 0 bases, and 8 bases lay outside the gene matches. Germline V gene sequence: CDR1 SGHTA, CDR2 FQGNSA. The CDR3 sequence: CASSLAQQGRGPQHF. In nucleotides, the CDR3 is TGTGCCAGCAGCTTAGCCCAACAGGGGAGGGGGCCCCAGCATTTT.

This clone was detected many times. The chain couples TRBV27 to TRBJ2-7, with D possibly TRBD1 on 5 matching bases. V shed 7 bases and J shed 5 bases, with 6 bases lying between them. Germline CDR1 MNHEY, CDR2 SMNVEV (reference sequence). The CDR3 consists of 10 residues. As DNA, the CDR3 is TGTGCCAGCATAGGGGACGAGCAGTACGTC. Its translation: CASIGDEQYV.

This clone was counted many times. The chain is built from TRBV2 and TRBJ1-4; 8 bases map to TRBD1. V lost 5 bases, J lost 4 bases, and 0 bases stayed unmatched. The CDR3 is made up of 13 amino acids. Germline CDR1 SNHLY, CDR2 FYNNEI. The CDR3 loop reads CASSTGGNEKLFF. CDR3 DNA sequence: TGTGCCAGCAGTACAGGGGGTAATGAAAAACTGTTTTTT.

In regard to this clone: A single base separates this from a much larger clone, so it may be a read error. Other DNA sequences within the sample encode an identical CDR3. The V and J genes are TRBV7-2 and TRBJ1-1, with a possible D match to TRBD1 (6 bases). Deletions cut 3 bases from V and 4 bases from J, with 9 bases between. This CDR3 region has 13 residues. Germline V gene lookup returns CDR1 SGHTA and CDR2 FQGNSA. CDR3: CASSLGAGTEAFF. The DNA of the CDR3 is TGTGCCAGCAGCTTGGGGGCAGGCACTGAAGCTTTCTTT.

The J gene is TRBJ2-3, the V gene TRBV7-9; 10 nucleotides line up with TRBD2. V shed 5 bases, J shed 4 bases, and the junction held 3 bases outside the gene matches. The CDR3 has 14 residues. CDR1 is SEHNR, CDR2 FQNEAQ, per germline (reference sequence). The CDR3 DNA reads as TGTGCCAGCAGCCAAGCGGGAGGGTCAGATACGCAGTATTTT. Amino acid sequence: CASSQAGGSDTQYF.

The V call is TRBV28, the J call TRBJ1-5; D gene unclear. The CDR3 sequence is 12 residues long. V gave up 3 bases and J gave up 5 bases, with 5 bases separating them. From germline, CDR1 is MDHEN and CDR2 SYDVKM. The CDR3 nucleotides are TGTGCCAGCAGTTTGATGCATCAGCCCCAGCATTTT. Protein: CASSLMHQPQHF.

This chain uses TRBV2 with TRBJ2-5; D is possibly TRBD1 (7 bases). Germline V gives CDR1 SNHLY, CDR2 FYNNEI. V was clipped by 8 bases and J by 2 bases, with 18 bases between them. The CDR3 is 15 amino acids. The CDR3, as DNA: TGTGCCAGCGGGCCCCGCGGGACAGCGCAAGAGACCCAGTACTTC. Protein sequence: CASGPRGTAQETQYF.

There are a few counts of this clone. The genes are TRBV14 and TRBJ2-1; TRBD1 agrees at 7 bases. The CDR3 totals 15 residues. The germline CDR1 and CDR2 sequences are SGHDN and FVKESK. The trim removed 2 bases at V and 0 bases at J, leaving 1 base unmatched. CDR3 coding DNA: TGTGCCAGCAGCCAAAGACAGGGCTCCTACAATGAGCAGTTCTTC. Its translation: CASSQRQGSYNEQFF.

J is TRBJ1-4 and V is TRBV4-2; TRBD1 is a possible D gene (6 bases). The length of the CDR3 is 15 residues. Germline CDR1 is LGHNA and CDR2 is YNFKEQ. Trimming removed 2 bases from V and 6 bases from J, with 13 bases in between. The CDR3 is CASSQRGASDEKLFF. The CDR3, as DNA: TGTGCCAGCAGCCAACGGGGGGCGTCAGATGAAAAACTGTTTTTT.

This clone came up a few times. The V gene is TRBV5-1, the J gene TRBJ2-3; 7 positions match TRBD1. V lost 0 bases, J lost 2 bases, and 3 bases stayed unmatched. The length of the CDR3 is 15 residues. Germline assignment: CDR1 SGHRS and CDR2 YFSETQ. The CDR3 loop is CASSLGDSLTDTQYF. The CDR3 nucleotides read TGCGCCAGCAGCTTGGGGGACAGCCTCACAGATACGCAGTATTTT.

The V call is TRBV30, the J call TRBJ1-5; D gene unclear. Trimming removed 2 bases at V and 7 bases at J, with 15 bases between. Germline V CDR1 and CDR2: GTSNPN, SVGIG (reference sequence). The CDR3 totals 14 residues. CDR3 in DNA: TGTGCCTGGAGTACTTCCCTGTATGAGCAGCCCCAGCATTTT. This sequence encodes CAWSTSLYEQPQHF.

In its sample, this clone was seen a few times. The gene calls are TRBV6-6 and TRBJ2-3; D remains ambiguous. The CDR3 consists of 13 residues. V was pared by 5 bases and J by 4 bases, with 10 bases between. Per the germline V gene, CDR1 is MNHNY and CDR2 is SVGAGI (reference sequence). CDR3 DNA sequence: TGTGCCAGCAGTCCCTATAGAGCAGATACGCAGTATTTT. Protein product: CASSPYRADTQYF.

In its sample, this clone was seen a few times. The chain links TRBV6-4 to TRBJ2-1; the match to TRBD2 covers 12 bases. The CDR3 is 16 amino acids. The J segment lost 7 bases and the V segment lost 2 bases, leaving 6 bases of the junction unmatched. Germline assignment: CDR1 MRHNA and CDR2 SNTAGT. In nucleotides, the CDR3 is TGTGCCAGCAGTGACCACGGGCTAGCGGGAGGGAATGAGCAGTTCTTC. It yields the protein CASSDHGLAGGNEQFF.

This clone has at least ten counts. CDR3 residues: CASSLPEKGTEAFF. CDR3 coding DNA: TGTGCCAGCAGCTTACCAGAAAAAGGGACTGAAGCTTTCTTT. The rearrangement joins TRBV7-9 to TRBJ1-1; no definite D call. Germline CDR1 reads SEHNR; CDR2 reads FQNEAQ (reference sequence). Trimming removed 2 bases from V and 5 bases from J, with 12 bases in between. CDR3 size: 14 residues.

This clone was found a few times. This rearrangement joins TRBV15 to TRBJ2-5; D is unresolved. V lost 4 bases, J lost 1 base, and 7 bases lay in between. The CDR3 spans 13 residues. CDR1 is LNHNV and CDR2 is YYDKDF in the germline V gene (reference sequence). In DNA, the CDR3 is TGTGCCACCAGCATCCGGGTCCAAGAGACCCAGTACTTC. It specifies CATSIRVQETQYF.

This clone was picked up many times. This chain connects TRBV11-2 to TRBJ1-1; no definite D call. The CDR3 spans 15 residues. V shed 0 bases and J shed 0 bases, with 8 bases lying between them. CDR1 and CDR2 from the germline V gene are SGHAT and FQNNGV. The CDR3 DNA follows: TGTGCCAGCAGCTTAGAACCGTCCATGAACACTGAAGCTTTCTTT. This translates into CASSLEPSMNTEAFF.

This clone was seen a few times. The chain uses TRBV6-6 and TRBJ2-7; no clear D gene. In germline, CDR1 is MNHNY, CDR2 SVGAGI (reference sequence). The CDR3 spans 12 residues. With 7 bases removed from V and 3 bases from J, the gap between germline ends came to 10 bases. DNA for the CDR3: TGTGCCAGCATTAAAACCCTCTACGAGCAGTACGTC. Protein product: CASIKTLYEQYV.